This TCR beta chain was observed in a study of OX40 agonist ivuxolimab in advanced cancers. Study at large: Patient treatment consisted of intravenous ivuxolimab administration every 2 weeks at 0.01 to 10 mg/kg. Three patients got partial responses; one had hepatocellular carcinoma and two had cutaneous melanoma. Study-wide points: On average, a greater number of expanded clones characterised CD8+ T cells relative to CD4+. Dose levels from 0.1 to 3.0 mg/kg saw CD4+ and CD8+ blood T cells expand clonally by week 6.

Remarks on this clone: Its antigen is undetermined.

There are 14 residues in the CDR3. V lost 7 bases and J lost 2, with 14 bases in between. CDR1 is SNHLY and CDR2 is FYNNEI in the germline V gene. The repertoire was sequenced with immunoSEQ multiplex PCR; TCRdb's copy has only in-frame clones and lacks some. Altogether around 45,000 clones are present, over 60% being singletons, with the ten largest covering 2% to 3%. The chain combines TRBV2 with TRBJ2-5; weak D call: TRBD1 (6 bases). This receptor was obtained from an adult with an advanced solid tumor such as melanoma, head and neck, liver or kidney cancer. Specimen: CD4+ or CD8+ T cells sorted from blood, collected in a trial of the OX40 agonist ivuxolimab. The CDR3 region is CASTPGQVQETQYF. In DNA, the CDR3 is TGTGCCAGCACCCCGGGACAAGTACAAGAGACCCAGTACTTC.